This T cell receptor beta chain stems from a study of cytomegalovirus exposure and HLA in healthy donors. Primers: 60 Vbeta forward and 13 Jbeta reverse. TCRdb keeps only in-frame clones here, not all; method: immunoSEQ multiplex PCR. Found here are fewer than 150,000 clones, roughly 75% of them singletons; the top ten hold approximately 7%. Trimming removed 1 base from V and 0 bases from J; junction bases left unmatched: 5. CDR1 is SEHNR, CDR2 FQNEAQ, per germline (reference sequence). The CDR3 sequence is 16 residues long. A remark on this clone: The antigen remains undetermined.

Study findings and constraints: Common viral pathogens (according to a later analysis) appeared linked to several of the most significant clusters.

V and J are TRBV7-9 and TRBJ2-7, with 8 bases aligning to TRBD1. Sample: PBMCs. The origin of this receptor is a man aged 35-49 years in good health and CMV-seropositive. CDR3: CASSLEGTGNSYEQYF. The CDR3 bases are TGTGCCAGCAGCTTAGAAGGGACAGGCAACTCCTACGAGCAGTACTTC.